These 20 T cell receptor beta chains came from one sample sequenced in a study of CD8 T cells in ankylosing spondylitis. The study's findings and limits: In ankylosing spondylitis blood, a motif of about 8 highly homologous TCR beta variants appeared characteristic.

These TCRs are of unknown antigen specificity. TCRdb re-called the 5' RACE reads through MiXCR, storing one row per CDR3 protein. The table shows a few hundred thousand distinct CDR3 sequences, with about 22% occurring only once. The sequencing sample was made of blood, either unsorted or a sorted T cell fraction (not recorded which). These receptors came from a male donor with ankylosing spondylitis.

This clonotype occurred a few times. The V gene is TRBV5-6, the J gene TRBJ2-3, with 12 bases aligning to TRBD2. The CDR3 is made up of 16 amino acids. V lost 6 bases, J lost 9 bases, and 14 bases stayed unmatched. Germline V CDR1 and CDR2: SGHDT, YYEEEE. The CDR3 here is CASIDGLAGGSGTQYF. CDR3 bases: TGTGCCAGCATCGATGGGCTAGCGGGAGGGTCGGGAACGCAGTATTTT. Based on the CDR3 plus reference TRBV5-6 and TRBJ2-3, the full variable domain is DAGVTQSPTHLIKTRGQQVTLRCSPKSGHDTVSWYQQALGQGPQFIFQYYEEEERQRGNFPDRFSGHQFPNYSSELNVNALLLGDSALYLCASIDGLAGGSGTQYFGPGTRLTVL.

V and J are TRBV20-1 and TRBJ2-6, with D possibly called TRBD1 or TRBD2 (7 bases each). Deletions cut 3 bases from V and 0 bases from J, with 15 bases between. The V gene's germline CDR1 is DFQATT and CDR2 SNEGSKA (reference sequence). The CDR3 consists of 17 residues. In DNA form, the CDR3 reads TGCAGTGCTAGTGCGGGGGACAGCCCCTCTGGGGCCAACGTCCTGACTTTC. Translating it yields CSASAGDSPSGANVLTF.

There are a few counts of this clonotype. This chain connects TRBV5-1 to TRBJ1-5, with a tentative D call TRBD1 (6 bases). Germline CDR1 SGHRS, CDR2 YFSETQ. Trimming shortened V by 0 bases and J by 4 bases, and 11 bases separated the two germline ends. This CDR3 has 15 amino acids. CDR3 nucleotides: TGCGCCAGCAGCTTGGGGGACATCGGAAATCAGCCCCAGCATTTT. Translation: CASSLGDIGNQPQHF.

This clonotype was seen more than once but under ten times. V and J are TRBV20-1 and TRBJ1-2, with D uncertain. The CDR3 runs 13 residues. Between the trimmed V and J ends, which lost 3 bases and 7 bases, there was a span of 15 bases. The germline gives CDR1 DFQATT, CDR2 SNEGSKA (reference sequence). The CDR3 bases are TGCAGTGCTAGCCCGGGGAGGGTTCGTGGCTACACCTTC. This encodes CSASPGRVRGYTF.

This chain joins TRBV10-3 and TRBJ1-2; 7 bases align to TRBD1. From germline, CDR1 is ENHRY and CDR2 SYGVKD. This CDR3 has 13 residues. V trimming: 4 bases; J trimming: 7 bases; junction bases outside the gene matches: 6. The DNA of the CDR3 is TGTGCCATCAGTGGGAATGACAGGGCTGGCTACACCTTC. Protein product: CAISGNDRAGYTF.

This clonotype appeared many times. The genes are TRBV7-3 and TRBJ2-1; possible D gene TRBD1, 6 bases. The CDR3 spans 14 residues. Trimming left V 5 bases short and J 4 bases short, with 12 bases between. Germline CDR1 SGHTA, CDR2 FQGTGA. CDR3 sequence: CASSPRGSYNEQFF. The CDR3 DNA reads TGTGCCAGCAGCCCAAGGGGGAGTTACAATGAGCAGTTCTTC.

This clonotype has a handful of counts. The chain is built from TRBV12-3 or TRBV12-4 and TRBJ2-7; D might be TRBD2 (6 bases). V lost 5 bases and J 6 bases, leaving 17 bases between the germline ends. The CDR3 length is 14 residues. The CDR3 coding sequence is TGTGCCAGCAGTCTAGGGACTTCAAGGCGCGAGCAGTACTTC. Translated, it gives CASSLGTSRREQYF.

This clonotype has a handful of counts. The V and J genes are TRBV7-3 and TRBJ2-3; TRBD2 matches 7 bases. CDR1 and CDR2 from the germline V gene are SGHTA and FQGTGA. This CDR3 is 15 amino acids long. V lost 5 bases to trimming and J lost 2 bases; unmatched junction nucleotides: 7. The CDR3 protein is CASSPSGGITDTQYF. The CDR3 nucleotides read TGTGCCAGCAGCCCTAGCGGTGGCATCACAGATACGCAGTATTTT.

A few counts support this clonotype. The rearrangement joins TRBV11-1 to TRBJ2-3; no clear D gene. The CDR3 has 14 amino acids. The V end lost 5 bases, the J end lost 1 base, and 10 bases lay between the germline ends. CDR1 is SGHAT, CDR2 FQDESV, per germline (reference sequence). The CDR3 is CASSLILGTDTQYF. DNA of the CDR3: TGTGCCAGCAGCCTAATCCTCGGCACAGATACGCAGTATTTT. Complete variable domain (other parts from reference TRBV11-1 and TRBJ2-3): EAEVAQSPRYKITEKSQAVAFWCDPISGHATLYWYRQILGQGPELLVQFQDESVVDDSQLPKDRFSAERLKGVDSTLKIQPAELGDSAMYLCASSLILGTDTQYFGPGTRLTVL.

The chain employs TRBV10-3 and TRBJ2-2, with D perhaps assigned TRBD1 or TRBD2 (5 bases each). V was trimmed by 4 bases and J by 4 bases, leaving 13 bases between them. The CDR3 has 15 residues. Germline lookup yields CDR1 ENHRY and CDR2 SYGVKD. The CDR3 region has the DNA TGTGCCATCAGTGCCGGGGCAGTATCCACCGGGGAGCTGTTTTTT. As protein: CAISAGAVSTGELFF.

This clonotype came up a few times. The chain has TRBV15 and TRBJ1-5, with D hard to call. The CDR3 sequence is 13 residues long. V dropped 8 bases and J dropped 5 bases, with 13 bases sitting between them. CDR1 and CDR2 (germline): LNHNV, YYDKDF (reference sequence). CDR3: CATRPGDYQPQHF. The CDR3 nucleotides are TGTGCCACCCGTCCAGGTGATTATCAGCCCCAGCATTTT. The variable domain in full, with the rest retrieved from reference TRBV15 and TRBJ1-5, is DAMVIQNPRYQVTQFGKPVTLSCSQTLNHNVMYWYQQKSSQAPKLLFHYYDKDFNNEADTPDNFQSRRPNTSFCFLDIRSPGLGDTAMYLCATRPGDYQPQHFGDGTRLSIL.

The sample holds a few counts of this clonotype. CDR3 coding DNA: TGCAGCGTTGAAGATAGGGCTCTCGAGTGGGAGGGCTACACCTTC. Protein: CSVEDRALEWEGYTF. V and J are TRBV29-1 and TRBJ1-2; D unresolved. CDR1 and CDR2 (germline): SQVTM, ANQGSEA. The length of the CDR3 is 15 residues. V lost 0 bases, J lost 8 bases, and 19 bases lay in between.

The chain couples TRBV10-3 to TRBJ2-1; 7 bases match TRBD1. This CDR3 is 13 amino acids long. V gave up 0 bases and J gave up 15 bases; unmatched junction bases: 8. Per germline, CDR1 ENHRY and CDR2 SYGVKD. Here the CDR3 DNA reads TGTGCCATCAGTGAGTCGATCGCAGGGGGTCCGTTCTTC. Translation gives CAISESIAGGPFF.

Comments on this clonotype: An end of the junction differs from the germline gene, which may be a read error. This chain links TRBV20-1 with TRBJ2-1; TRBD2 agrees at 8 bases. Germline V gives CDR1 DFQATT, CDR2 SNEGSKA (reference sequence). The CDR3 has 15 amino acids. The CDR3 region is CSTSGLPSSYNEQFF. The CDR3 DNA follows: TGCAGTACTAGCGGCCTCCCGAGCTCCTACAATGAGCAGTTCTTC.

The chain couples TRBV5-1 to TRBJ2-2; D not resolved. V was clipped by 0 bases and J by 6 bases, with 6 bases between them. The V gene's germline CDR1 is SGHRS and CDR2 YFSETQ. The CDR3 runs 13 residues. CDR3 DNA sequence: TGCGCCAGCAGCTTGGCTTGGGCCGGGGAGCTGTTTTTT. Encoded protein: CASSLAWAGELFF. The complete variable domain, with remaining parts taken from reference TRBV5-1 and TRBJ2-2, reads KAGVTQTPRYLIKTRGQQVTLSCSPISGHRSVSWYQQTPGQGLQFLFEYFSETQRNKGNFPGRFSGRQFSNSRSEMNVSTLELGDSALYLCASSLAWAGELFFGEGSRLTVL.

The chain carries TRBV5-1 and TRBJ2-1; 12 bases agree with TRBD2. CDR1 is SGHRS, CDR2 YFSETQ, per germline. This CDR3 region has 14 residues. The trim removed 4 bases at V and 8 bases at J, leaving 4 bases unmatched. The CDR3 DNA sequence: TGCGCCAGCAGCGCGACTAGCGGGAGCGATGAGCAGTTCTTC. Its translation is CASSATSGSDEQFF.

This chain connects TRBV4-3 to TRBJ2-1, with D possibly matching TRBD2 (7 bases). V lost 1 base and J lost 13, with 20 bases in between. The CDR3 has 15 residues. CDR1 is LGHNA and CDR2 is YSLEER in the germline V gene. In DNA form, the CDR3 reads TGCGCCAGCAGCCAAGGGGGGGGCTCCCGGTACCCACAGTTCTTC. As protein: CASSQGGGSRYPQFF.

The CDR3 sequence: CASSLLVRSGSYNEQFF. The CDR3 bases are TGTGCCAGCAGCTTATTAGTCCGGAGCGGGAGTTACAATGAGCAGTTCTTC. V usage is TRBV5-6 and J usage is TRBJ2-1; 8 positions agree with TRBD2. The CDR3 spans 17 residues. J gave up 4 bases and V 2 bases, and 11 bases lay outside the gene matches. Germline CDR1 is SGHDT and CDR2 is YYEEEE.

The chain is built from TRBV5-6 and TRBJ2-7; D call uncertain. The CDR3 runs to 13 residues. Deletions cut 2 bases from V and 2 bases from J, with 8 bases between. The germline V gene has CDR1 SGHDT and CDR2 YYEEEE. CDR3 region: CASSFSSTYEQYF. Here the CDR3 DNA reads TGTGCCAGCAGCTTTTCTTCGACCTACGAGCAGTACTTC.

V is TRBV12-3 or TRBV12-4 and J is TRBJ2-1, with a weak D call TRBD1 (6 bases). V lost 0 bases and J 4 bases, leaving 7 bases between the germline ends. This CDR3 is built from 14 residues. Here the CDR3 DNA reads TGTGCCAGCAGTTTAGCGCAGGGGTACAATGAGCAGTTCTTC. Translating gives CASSLAQGYNEQFF.